The TCR beta chain described here comes from a study of CD8+CD57+ T cells in acquired aplastic anemia. The study's findings and limits: In common between the patients and the controls were nearly 30 CD8+ CDR3 sequences.

CDR3 and TCR beta VDJ profiling relied on a genomic DNA template. TCRdb called the reads again in MiXCR, with one record for every CDR3 protein. The profile shows 100,000 to 130,000 distinct CDR3 sequences, 50% to 65% of them singletons. As concerns this clonotype: The antigen is unknown.

Germline assignment: CDR1 LGHDT and CDR2 YNNKEL (reference sequence). The CDR3 has 14 amino acids. Trimming removed 4 bases at V and 10 bases at J, with 19 bases between. The chain carries TRBV3-1 and TRBJ1-1; D may be TRBD1 (6 bases). This receptor was obtained from a human donor in good health, serving as a control. Sample: sorted CD4+, CD8+, or CD8+CD57+ T cells (not recorded which) from PBMCs. The CDR3 coding sequence is TGTGCCAGCAGCCCCGGGGGGGGGGGCTCCGGAGCTTTCTTT. This encodes CASSPGGGGSGAFF.